This T cell receptor beta chain is from a study of blood T cell repertoires in COVID-19. CDR3 length: 14 amino acids. In germline, CDR1 is SGHTA, CDR2 FQGNSA. With 6 bases removed from V and 5 bases from J, the gap between germline ends came to 16 bases. The authors' processing: The assay estimated nucleated cells by amplifying reference gene primers. Profiled with immunoSEQ multiplex PCR; TCRdb holds only in-frame clones, not every one. The DNA gave D and trimming, while V, J and clone size come from that table. The table includes 110,000 or so clones, over 75% detected once. The source is a woman in her fifties or sixties with acute or convalescent COVID-19. The sample was peripheral blood. This sequence joins TRBV7-2 and TRBJ1-2; possible D gene TRBD1, 6 bases. The CDR3 coding sequence is TGTGCCAGCAGTCTTATCAACAGGGATTATGGCTACACCTTC. Its translation is CASSLINRDYGYTF. Full variable domain (outside the CDR3, taken from reference TRBV7-2 and TRBJ1-2): GAGVSQSPSNKVTEKGKDVELRCDPISGHTALYWYRQSLGQGLEFLIYFQGNSAPDKSGLPSDRFSAERTGGSVSTLTIQRTQQEDSAVYLCASSLINRDYGYTFGSGTRLTVV.